This T cell receptor beta chain is from a study of control samples from healthy donors and cancer patients. Germline loops: CDR1 GTSNPN, CDR2 SVGIG (reference sequence). V lost 4 bases, J lost 7 bases, and 16 bases lay in between. The CDR3 extends over 14 amino acids. Here immunoSEQ multiplex PCR was the method, and the copy in TCRdb shows in-frame clones only, minus some. This sample yields around 170,000 clones, of which 90% to 95% are seen a single time; about 1.4% belongs to the top ten. The TCR was taken from a man aged 25 to 45 in good health. The J gene is TRBJ1-4, the V gene TRBV30; maybe TRBD1 (5 bases). What was sequenced was blood. The CDR3 DNA sequence: TGTGCCTGGAAAGTACCGGGACGGCCTGAAAAACTGTTTTTT. The encoded protein is CAWKVPGRPEKLFF.